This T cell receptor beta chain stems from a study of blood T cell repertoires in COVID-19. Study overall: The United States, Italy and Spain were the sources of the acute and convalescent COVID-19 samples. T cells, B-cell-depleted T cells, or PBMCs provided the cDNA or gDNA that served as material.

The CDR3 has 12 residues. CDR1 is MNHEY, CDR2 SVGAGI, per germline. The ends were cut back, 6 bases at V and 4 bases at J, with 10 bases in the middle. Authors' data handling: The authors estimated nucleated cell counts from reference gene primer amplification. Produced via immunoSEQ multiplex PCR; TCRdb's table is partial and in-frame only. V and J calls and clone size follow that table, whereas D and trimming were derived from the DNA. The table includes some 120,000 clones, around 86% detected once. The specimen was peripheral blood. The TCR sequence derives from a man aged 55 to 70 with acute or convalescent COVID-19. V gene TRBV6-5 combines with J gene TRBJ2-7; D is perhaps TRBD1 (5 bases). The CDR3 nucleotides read TGTGCCAGCAGGACAGCCGCGTACGAGCAGTACTTC. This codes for CASRTAAYEQYF.